Below are 23 T cell receptor beta chains sequenced from a single sample in a study of vaccination and CD4 T cells after COVID-19. For these receptors, no antigen is known. Time point meaning: late sampling 161 to 241 days after vaccination in three convalescent patients. Treatment of the sample: roughly 11-day PBMC culture with coronavirus spike peptide pools or control peptides (ViraFEST assay). The Oncomine TCR Beta short-read assay sequenced DNA from cultured CD4+ T cells. In TCRdb, the PCR reads were re-called with MiXCR into one record per CDR3 protein. The sample yields fewer than 25,000 distinct CDR3 sequences, around 42% seen once. Material: CD4+ T cells from blood, cultured in vitro, obtained about 7 months after SARS-CoV-2 vaccination. The receptor set was obtained from a human donor who had recovered from COVID-19.

The chain links TRBV24-1 to TRBJ2-1; 7 bases are shared with TRBD1. The CDR3 extends over 15 amino acids. J lost 5 bases, V lost 3 bases, and 6 bases had no gene match. CDR1 and CDR2 from the germline V gene are KGHDR and SFDVKD. CDR3 region: CATSDPGTDNNEQFF. In DNA form, the CDR3 reads TGTGCCACCAGTGATCCCGGGACAGACAACAATGAGCAGTTCTTC.

V usage is TRBV7-2 and J usage is TRBJ2-1; D remains unclear. The V and J ends lost 6 bases and 6 bases respectively, with 18 bases between them. CDR1 and CDR2 from the germline V gene are SGHTA and FQGNSA. This CDR3 is 15 amino acids long. The CDR3 sequence: CASSPVNRRSNEQFF. The CDR3 region has the DNA TGTGCCAGCAGTCCCGTAAATAGAAGAAGCAATGAGCAGTTCTTC.

This clonotype was recorded only once. The chain joins TRBV20-1 to TRBJ2-1; possibly TRBD2 for D (6 bases). V shed 0 bases and J shed 3 bases, with 15 bases lying between them. CDR3 length: 16 residues. Germline loops: CDR1 DFQATT, CDR2 SNEGSKA (reference sequence). CDR3 in DNA: TGCAGTGCTAGAGATTGGAAAGCGGGTGGCTACAATGAGCAGTTCTTC. Its protein product is CSARDWKAGGYNEQFF.

V and J are TRBV19 and TRBJ2-7; D is perhaps TRBD2 (6 bases). CDR1 LNHDA and CDR2 SQIVND come from the germline V gene (reference sequence). V lost 5 bases to trimming and J lost 3 bases, with 11 bases between them. This CDR3 spans 13 amino acids. The CDR3 nucleotides are TGTGCCAGTAGTCCGGGGGTTCTCTACGAGCAGTACTTC. This encodes CASSPGVLYEQYF.

This chain connects TRBV6-2 or TRBV6-3 to TRBJ2-3; 7 nucleotides line up with TRBD1. The germline V gene encodes CDR1 MNHEY and CDR2 SVGEGT. The CDR3 contains 14 residues. V shed 2 bases and J 3 bases; nucleotides not matched to a gene: 2. CDR3 coding DNA: TGTGCCAGCAGTTACCGACAGGGAACAGATACGCAGTATTTT. Translation gives CASSYRQGTDTQYF.

The CDR3: CAVRDSGGETQYF. CDR3 sequence (DNA): TGTGCCGTCAGGGACTCAGGAGGAGAGACCCAGTACTTC. The gene calls are TRBV28 and TRBJ2-5; tentatively, D is TRBD2 (6 bases). This CDR3 has 13 residues. Looked up from germline, CDR1 is MDHEN and CDR2 is SYDVKM. V was shortened by 11 bases and J by 4 bases, with 17 bases between the two germline ends.

This clonotype was seen only a few times. The CDR3 nucleotides are TGTGCCAGCAGCTCCGGGGCTAGCGGGAACACCGGGGAGCTGTTTTTT. Its protein product is CASSSGASGNTGELFF. The chain links TRBV7-9 to TRBJ2-2, with 7 bases identical to TRBD2. V trimming: 4 bases; J trimming: 1 base; junction bases outside the gene matches: 6. This CDR3 is 16 amino acids long. Germline V gene lookup returns CDR1 SEHNR and CDR2 FQNEAQ (reference sequence).

This clonotype turned up a few times. The V and J genes are TRBV7-9 and TRBJ2-7, with D possibly called TRBD1 or TRBD2 (5 bases each). Trimming stripped 3 bases from V and 3 bases from J, with 15 bases between. The V gene's germline CDR1 is SEHNR and CDR2 FQNEAQ (reference sequence). This CDR3 spans 15 amino acids. The CDR3 reads CASSFGGYRGYEQYF. Here the CDR3 DNA reads TGTGCCAGCAGCTTTGGGGGATACAGAGGCTACGAGCAGTACTTC. Combining the CDR3 with reference TRBV7-9 and TRBJ2-7 gives the whole variable domain DTGVSQNPRHKITKRGQNVTFRCDPISEHNRLYWYRQTLGQGPEFLTYFQNEAQLEKSRLLSDRFSAERPKGSFSTLEIQRTEQGDSAMYLCASSFGGYRGYEQYFGPGTRLTVT.

The rearrangement joins TRBV4-2 to TRBJ2-6; D possibly corresponds to TRBD1 (5 bases). The germline V gene encodes CDR1 LGHNA and CDR2 YNFKEQ. The V and J ends lost 0 bases and 4 bases respectively, with 10 bases between them. This CDR3 region has 16 residues. The CDR3 DNA reads as TGTGCCAGCAGCCAAGATGGGGCGCAAGGGGCCAACGTCCTGACTTTC. Translating it yields CASSQDGAQGANVLTF.

This sequence joins TRBV20-1 and TRBJ1-5, with D maybe TRBD1 (5 bases). Germline loops: CDR1 DFQATT, CDR2 SNEGSKA (reference sequence). Trimming removed 7 bases from V and 6 bases from J, with 7 bases in between. There are 10 residues in the CDR3. In DNA form, the CDR3 reads TGCAGTGTGGGGGGTCAGCCCCAGCATTTT. Residues: CSVGGQPQHF.

This chain joins TRBV10-3 and TRBJ2-7; 8 bases are a match to TRBD1. The CDR3 is 14 amino acids. V lost 4 bases, J lost 6 bases, and 8 bases stayed unmatched. Germline assignment: CDR1 ENHRY and CDR2 SYGVKD. CDR3 sequence reads: CAISARTGLAEQYF. DNA for the CDR3: TGTGCCATCAGTGCCCGGACAGGGCTTGCCGAGCAGTACTTC.

The chain combines TRBV20-1 with TRBJ2-7, with D uncertain. The CDR3 has 13 residues. The germline CDR1 and CDR2 sequences are DFQATT and SNEGSKA (reference sequence). V lost 0 bases and J lost 8, with 14 bases in between. The CDR3 spells CSARDLLSLQQYF. In nucleotides, the CDR3 is TGCAGTGCTAGAGATTTGTTGTCTCTGCAGCAGTACTTC.

The V call is TRBV15, the J call TRBJ2-3; TRBD1 matches 7 bases. J lost 1 base, V lost 0 bases, and 4 bases had no gene match. CDR3 length: 16 residues. Germline values: CDR1 LNHNV, CDR2 YYDKDF (reference sequence). CDR3 protein: CATSRDQGVGTDTQYF. In nucleotides, the CDR3 is TGTGCCACCAGCAGAGATCAGGGGGTCGGCACAGATACGCAGTATTTT. Together with reference TRBV15 and TRBJ2-3, the CDR3 gives the full variable domain: DAMVIQNPRYQVTQFGKPVTLSCSQTLNHNVMYWYQQKSSQAPKLLFHYYDKDFNNEADTPDNFQSRRPNTSFCFLDIRSPGLGDTAMYLCATSRDQGVGTDTQYFGPGTRLTVL.

The sample holds a few counts of this clonotype. The chain joins TRBV4-3 to TRBJ2-1; D remains unclear. V dropped 4 bases and J dropped 10 bases, with 17 bases sitting between them. The germline V gene encodes CDR1 LGHNA and CDR2 YSLEER. This CDR3 contains 14 residues. The CDR3 loop is CASSPRPAVGEQFF. Written as DNA, the CDR3 is TGCGCCAGCAGCCCAAGGCCGGCCGTCGGGGAGCAGTTCTTC.

The chain links TRBV25-1 to TRBJ2-5; D perhaps matches TRBD2 (7 bases). The CDR3 sequence is 18 residues long. Looked up from germline, CDR1 is MGHDK and CDR2 is SYGVNS. V lost 8 bases and J lost 2, with 27 bases in between. Written as DNA, the CDR3 is TGTGCCAGCCCCGAGGGGGGGCCCCTAGGGACCCATCAAGAGACCCAGTACTTC. This sequence encodes CASPEGGPLGTHQETQYF.

V and J are TRBV7-9 and TRBJ2-7; perhaps TRBD2 as D (5 bases). The germline V gene has CDR1 SEHNR and CDR2 FQNEAQ (reference sequence). This CDR3 region has 13 residues. Trimming left V 3 bases short and J 3 bases short, with 9 bases between. In DNA, the CDR3 is TGTGCCAGCAGCTTGGCCGGGATCTACGAGCAGTACTTC. Its translation is CASSLAGIYEQYF.

The rearrangement uses TRBV6-1 and TRBJ2-1, with D uncertain. CDR3 length: 12 residues. Germline V CDR1 and CDR2: MNHNS, SASEGT. Trimming shortened V by 7 bases and J by 5 bases, and 9 bases separated the two germline ends. The CDR3 region is CASNLGDNEQFF. Written as DNA, the CDR3 is TGTGCCAGCAACCTAGGAGACAATGAGCAGTTCTTC.

The chain has TRBV20-1 and TRBJ1-5; D is possibly TRBD1 (5 bases). The CDR3 has 16 residues. With 5 bases removed from V and 8 bases from J, the gap between germline ends came to 25 bases. Germline CDR1 reads DFQATT; CDR2 reads SNEGSKA (reference sequence). The CDR3 reads CSALSLTAGEEEPQHF. CDR3 nucleotides: TGCAGTGCTCTGAGCTTAACGGCGGGGGAGGAGGAGCCCCAGCATTTT.

The chain joins TRBV28 to TRBJ2-1; D is tentatively TRBD1 or TRBD2 (5 bases each). Trimming removed 6 bases at V and 3 bases at J, with 12 bases between. The CDR3 contains 14 residues. CDR1 and CDR2 from the germline V gene are MDHEN and SYDVKM. CDR3 sequence (DNA): TGTGCCAGCAGGTCTGGGGGAGTCTACAATGAGCAGTTCTTC. Protein: CASRSGGVYNEQFF.

The V call is TRBV6-1, the J call TRBJ2-7; 11 bases map to TRBD2. The CDR3 extends over 15 amino acids. The V and J ends lost 7 bases and 2 bases, in that order; junction bases with no gene match: 7. Germline assignment: CDR1 MNHNS and CDR2 SASEGT. This CDR3 is CASNALAGGPYEQYF. CDR3 in DNA: TGTGCCAGCAATGCTCTAGCGGGAGGTCCCTACGAGCAGTACTTC.

V is TRBV6-1 and J is TRBJ2-5; D remains ambiguous. V was clipped by 3 bases and J by 2 bases, with 7 bases between them. The CDR3 sequence is 13 residues long. Germline V gene sequence: CDR1 MNHNS, CDR2 SASEGT. CDR3 residues: CASSETVQETQYF. The CDR3 DNA reads TGTGCCAGCAGTGAGACGGTACAAGAGACCCAGTACTTC.

This clonotype was seen a few times. The rearrangement joins TRBV20-1 to TRBJ2-7; 11 bases are a match to TRBD1. There are 12 residues in the CDR3. From germline, CDR1 is DFQATT and CDR2 SNEGSKA (reference sequence). V lost 8 bases, J lost 3 bases, and 3 bases stayed unmatched. The CDR3 here is CSTGTGGYEQYF. In DNA, the CDR3 is TGCAGTACGGGGACAGGGGGCTACGAGCAGTACTTC.

This clonotype was seen only a few times. The J gene is TRBJ2-7, the V gene TRBV7-9; 9 positions match TRBD1. CDR1 and CDR2 from the germline V gene are SEHNR and FQNEAQ (reference sequence). Unmatched junction bases numbered 9, after V lost 2 bases and J lost 7 bases. CDR3 size: 15 residues. CDR3 bases: TGTGCCAGCAGCTTAACCCGGGACAGGGTTGGGGAGCAGTACTTC. Translating it yields CASSLTRDRVGEQYF.